This T cell receptor beta chain was sequenced in a study of cytomegalovirus exposure and HLA in healthy donors. This clone was recorded only once. As yet, its antigen is unknown. Looked up from germline, CDR1 is MNHNY and CDR2 is SVGAGI (reference sequence). V lost 7 bases to trimming and J lost 4 bases; unmatched junction nucleotides: 7. The CDR3 length is 14 residues. Study-wide results and limits: The authors assumed roughly uniform sequencing depth across donors for presence/absence analyses.

The PCR made use of 60 Vbeta and 13 Jbeta primers. Using immunoSEQ multiplex PCR, the repertoire was profiled, and TCRdb retains in-frame clones only, with some absent. The sample carries 90,000 to 110,000 clones, 80% to 85% recorded once. The V call is TRBV6-6, the J call TRBJ1-2, with 9 bases fitting TRBD1. The source of this sequence is a man younger than 40 in good health and CMV-seropositive. Sequenced sample: PBMCs. The CDR3 DNA is TGTGCCAGCATGCTGACAGGGGGTGGCTATGGCTACACCTTC. As protein: CASMLTGGGYGYTF.